Presented here are 14 T cell receptor beta chains from one specimen sequenced in a study of Tregs in tolerant kidney transplant recipients. Assay used: immunoSEQ multiplex PCR; TCRdb lists only in-frame clones, some missing. The sample includes under 95,000 clones, about 91% of them seen just once. Sequenced here: Tregs from blood, sampled before the transplant. The receptors derive from a human donor who received a combined kidney and bone marrow transplant.

As concerns this clone: This CDR3 fails to terminate in the conserved phenylalanine or tryptophan, so it likely reflects a read error. This chain connects TRBV7-9 to TRBJ2-7; D not resolved. This CDR3 comprises 16 residues. Trimming took 1 base from V and 6 from J, leaving 19 bases between them. In germline, CDR1 is SEHNR, CDR2 FQNEAQ (reference sequence). Here the CDR3 DNA reads TGTGCCAGCAGCTTAGTCGGGTCCTACAGTCTACGCGAGCAGTACCTC. Encoded protein: CASSLVGSYSLREQYL.

The rearrangement uses TRBV2 and TRBJ2-7, with TRBD2 matching over 9 bases. This CDR3 is built from 12 residues. Germline CDR1 and CDR2: SNHLY and FYNNEI. Trimming cost V 4 bases and J 9 bases; bases outside gene matches: 4. CDR3 residues: CASSGLAGWQYF. The CDR3 DNA sequence: TGTGCCAGCAGTGGTCTAGCGGGGTGGCAGTACTTC.

V usage is TRBV30 and J usage is TRBJ1-2; 9 nucleotides align to TRBD1. The ends lost 3 bases at V and 4 bases at J; junction bases unmatched: 6. The CDR3 length is 14 residues. Germline CDR1 and CDR2: GTSNPN and SVGIG (reference sequence). CDR3 protein: CAWSGQGLSYGYTF. The CDR3 DNA reads as TGTGCCTGGAGCGGACAGGGGTTGAGCTATGGCTACACCTTC.

This chain joins TRBV30 and TRBJ1-1, with D unresolved. The germline V and J ends were trimmed by 6 bases and 2 bases, with 13 bases remaining between them. From germline, CDR1 is GTSNPN and CDR2 SVGIG (reference sequence). The CDR3 totals 13 residues. The CDR3 DNA sequence: TGTGCCTGTATAAAAGAGGTTAACACTGAAGCTTTCTTT. Its protein product is CACIKEVNTEAFF.

The chain recombines TRBV28 with TRBJ2-3; tentatively, D is TRBD1 or TRBD2 (5 bases each). Trimming left V 4 bases short and J 7 bases short, with 18 bases between. The CDR3 covers 15 residues. Germline lookup yields CDR1 MDHEN and CDR2 SYDVKM. The CDR3 region has the DNA TGTGCCAGCAGTTCGTCCTACGGGACCACCCATACGCAGTATTTT. It translates to CASSSSYGTTHTQYF.

V usage is TRBV27 and J usage is TRBJ2-7; D is undetermined. This CDR3 spans 12 amino acids. The germline V gene has CDR1 MNHEY and CDR2 SMNVEV (reference sequence). With 5 bases removed from V and 5 bases from J, the gap between germline ends came to 10 bases. CDR3 residues: CASSNAVNEQYF. The CDR3 nucleotides read TGTGCCAGCAGTAACGCTGTAAACGAGCAGTACTTC.

The rearrangement joins TRBV18 to TRBJ2-7, with D possibly TRBD2 on 6 matching bases. The germline gives CDR1 KGHSH, CDR2 LQKENI. CDR3 length: 13 residues. V lost 3 bases to trimming and J lost 1 base, with 7 bases between them. The chain's CDR3 is CASSPSGSYEQYF. CDR3 in DNA: TGTGCCAGCTCACCTAGCGGATCCTACGAGCAGTACTTC.

The chain carries TRBV4-2 and TRBJ2-3; a possible D gene is TRBD2 (5 bases). Per germline, CDR1 LGHNA and CDR2 YNFKEQ. The CDR3 is made up of 15 amino acids. Trimming removed 1 base at V and 3 bases at J, with 11 bases between. This CDR3 is CASSQGAGRTDTQYF. The CDR3, as DNA: TGTGCCAGCAGCCAAGGGGCTGGGAGAACAGATACGCAGTATTTT.

This chain connects TRBV28 to TRBJ2-2; D remains ambiguous. V shed 4 bases and J shed 3 bases, with 18 bases lying between them. Germline lookup yields CDR1 MDHEN and CDR2 SYDVKM. The CDR3 spans 17 residues. In DNA form, the CDR3 reads TGTGCCAGCAGTTCAATGGGCCCCACCCGGGACACCGGGGAGCTGTTTTTT. Amino acid sequence: CASSSMGPTRDTGELFF.

The chain employs TRBV27 and TRBJ1-1; 8 bases are a match to TRBD1. CDR1 and CDR2 (germline): MNHEY, SMNVEV (reference sequence). The CDR3 runs to 16 residues. The trim removed 3 bases at V and 1 base at J, leaving 7 bases unmatched. CDR3 protein: CASSFMQGAGNTEAFF. CDR3 nucleotide sequence: TGTGCCAGCAGTTTTATGCAGGGGGCTGGGAACACTGAAGCTTTCTTT.

The chain is built from TRBV5-1 and TRBJ2-3, with TRBD2 matching 12 bases. Trimming removed 0 bases from V and 4 bases from J; junction bases left unmatched: 3. The CDR3 is 16 residues long. Germline V gene sequence: CDR1 SGHRS, CDR2 YFSETQ. In DNA form, the CDR3 reads TGCGCCAGCAGCTTGGTGACTAGCGGGAGCGCAGATACGCAGTATTTT. Its translation: CASSLVTSGSADTQYF.

The chain joins TRBV5-1 to TRBJ1-2, with a weak D call TRBD1 (6 bases). Germline CDR1 and CDR2: SGHRS and YFSETQ. V lost 4 bases and J 0 bases, leaving 10 bases between the germline ends. The length of the CDR3 is 14 residues. Here the CDR3 DNA reads TGCGCCAGCAGCCCGGACAGAGCTAACTATGGCTACACCTTC. Its protein is CASSPDRANYGYTF.

The chain carries TRBV29-1 and TRBJ2-1; 16 bases match TRBD2. The CDR3 loop spans 18 amino acids. The V and J ends lost 1 base and 1 base, in that order; junction bases with no gene match: 4. Germline V gene data show CDR1 as SQVTM and CDR2 as ANQGSEA. The CDR3 spells CSVEGGGLAGGSYNEQFF. In nucleotides, the CDR3 is TGCAGCGTTGAAGGCGGGGGACTAGCGGGAGGGTCCTACAATGAGCAGTTCTTC.

This clone has just a few counts. V is TRBV21-1 and J is TRBJ2-7. TRBV21-1 is given as a pseudogene. This CDR3 has 13 amino acids. Here the CDR3 DNA reads TGTGCCAGCATCAAACACCTTTCCTACGAGCAGTACTTC. This encodes CASIKHLSYEQYF.